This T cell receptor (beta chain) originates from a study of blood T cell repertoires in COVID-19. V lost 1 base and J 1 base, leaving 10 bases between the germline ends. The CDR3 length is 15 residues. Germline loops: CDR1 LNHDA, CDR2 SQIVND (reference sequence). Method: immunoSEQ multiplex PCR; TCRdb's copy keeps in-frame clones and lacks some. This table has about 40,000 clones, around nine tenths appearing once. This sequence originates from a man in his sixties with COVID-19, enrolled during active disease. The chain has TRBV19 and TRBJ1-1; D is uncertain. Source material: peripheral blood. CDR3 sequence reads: CASSIVAGGNTEAFF. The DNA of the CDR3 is TGTGCCAGTAGTATAGTGGCAGGAGGGAACACTGAAGCTTTCTTT.